The 12 T cell receptor beta chains below all came from one sample that was sequenced in a study of OX40 agonist ivuxolimab in advanced cancers. The method was immunoSEQ multiplex PCR; TCRdb's version includes in-frame clones alone and lacks a portion of them. Seen here are fewer than 100,000 clones, about 86% observed once, and the top ten hold roughly 0.76%. The starting material was CD4+ or CD8+ T cells sorted from blood, obtained in a trial of the OX40 agonist ivuxolimab. These receptors came from an adult with an advanced solid tumor such as melanoma, head and neck, liver or kidney cancer.

This clone was observed once. V and J are TRBV18 and TRBJ1-4; D call uncertain. Deletions cut 2 bases from V and 3 bases from J, with 4 bases between. CDR1 and CDR2 from the germline V gene are KGHSH and LQKENI. CDR3 length: 13 amino acids. The CDR3 reads CASSPMANEKLFF. CDR3 nucleotides: TGTGCCAGCTCACCAATGGCTAATGAAAAACTGTTTTTT.

This clone was counted between two and nine times. This chain connects TRBV30 to TRBJ2-7, with 10 bases lining up with TRBD1. The CDR3 covers 15 residues. Germline values: CDR1 GTSNPN, CDR2 SVGIG (reference sequence). V lost 5 bases, J lost 5 bases, and 12 bases stayed unmatched. This CDR3 reads CAWARSGQGSDEQYF. The CDR3 DNA follows: TGTGCCTGGGCCCGATCGGGACAGGGGTCCGACGAGCAGTACTTC.

The chain uses TRBV6-6 and TRBJ2-7; D perhaps matches TRBD2 (5 bases). V was shortened by 1 base and J by 4 bases, with 8 bases between the two germline ends. The CDR3 length is 13 residues. Germline CDR1 MNHNY, CDR2 SVGAGI (reference sequence). The chain's CDR3 is CASSYWTGYEQYF. Here the CDR3 DNA reads TGTGCCAGCAGTTACTGGACTGGGTACGAGCAGTACTTC.

The rearrangement links TRBV6-1 to TRBJ1-5; D ambiguous. Germline V gene sequence: CDR1 MNHNS, CDR2 SASEGT. Trimming took 6 bases from V and 0 from J, leaving 9 bases between them. The length of the CDR3 is 14 residues. CDR3 coding DNA: TGTGCCAGCAGACCGGGAGATAGCAATCAGCCCCAGCATTTT. This encodes CASRPGDSNQPQHF.

This chain connects TRBV7-9 to TRBJ2-1; 9 bases are a match to TRBD2. The CDR3 has 16 amino acids. V shed 5 bases and J 9 bases; nucleotides not matched to a gene: 14. Per germline, CDR1 SEHNR and CDR2 FQNEAQ (reference sequence). The CDR3: CASSLLSGSAYGEQFF. CDR3 in DNA: TGTGCCAGCAGCCTACTTAGCGGGAGCGCCTACGGTGAGCAGTTCTTC.

This rearrangement joins TRBV15 to TRBJ2-5; possibly TRBD2 for D (5 bases). The germline gives CDR1 LNHNV, CDR2 YYDKDF (reference sequence). V lost 1 base, J lost 1 base, and 10 bases lay in between. The CDR3 loop spans 15 amino acids. DNA for the CDR3: TGTGCCACCAGCAGAGCAAGGACTCGCCAAGAGACCCAGTACTTC. It translates to CATSRARTRQETQYF. Together with reference TRBV15 and TRBJ2-5, the CDR3 gives the full variable domain: DAMVIQNPRYQVTQFGKPVTLSCSQTLNHNVMYWYQQKSSQAPKLLFHYYDKDFNNEADTPDNFQSRRPNTSFCFLDIRSPGLGDTAMYLCATSRARTRQETQYFGPGTRLLVL.

This chain uses TRBV30 with TRBJ1-2; D gene ambiguous. V lost 2 bases, J lost 4 bases, and 14 bases lay in between. Germline V gene data show CDR1 as GTSNPN and CDR2 as SVGIG (reference sequence). This CDR3 is 14 amino acids long. In DNA, the CDR3 is TGTGCCTGGAGTAGGTGGTCTCCCCTCTATGGCTACACCTTC. Translated: CAWSRWSPLYGYTF.

This chain's CDR3 is CASSLQPGWSGLTQYF. For the CDR3, the DNA is TGTGCCAGCAGCTTACAACCCGGGTGGAGCGGACTGACCCAGTACTTC. The chain combines TRBV5-8 with TRBJ2-5; weak D call: TRBD2 (5 bases). CDR3 length: 16 amino acids. Germline V CDR1 and CDR2: SGHTS, YDEGEE. V dropped 2 bases and J dropped 7 bases, with 21 bases sitting between them.

The chain recombines TRBV5-4 with TRBJ2-6; D unresolved. V was cut by 4 bases and J by 4 bases, with 15 bases left in between. Germline loops: CDR1 SGHNT, CDR2 YYREEE (reference sequence). This CDR3 contains 16 residues. The DNA for the CDR3 is TGTGCCAGCAGCCCGGACGGTTCCACCGGGGCCAACGTCCTGACTTTC. This sequence encodes CASSPDGSTGANVLTF.

In this sample, this clone turned up a few times. The chain joins TRBV11-2 to TRBJ2-5, with 7 bases fitting TRBD2. The CDR3 sequence is 15 residues long. Germline V gene sequence: CDR1 SGHAT, CDR2 FQNNGV. Germline trimming cut 4 bases from V and 3 bases from J; bases unmatched to any gene: 8. In nucleotides, the CDR3 is TGTGCCAGCAGCTCTGGGGAGGGTAGAAAAGAGACCCAGTACTTC. Its protein product is CASSSGEGRKETQYF.

A single count supports this clone. The chain combines TRBV6-1 with TRBJ1-3; the D gene is possibly TRBD1 (5 bases). Trimming pared 8 bases from V and 0 bases from J, leaving 11 bases between. This CDR3 is built from 14 residues. Germline V CDR1 and CDR2: MNHNS, SASEGT. CDR3 in DNA: TGTGCCAGCGGAGGGGTCCGCTCTGGAAACACCATATATTTT. Its protein is CASGGVRSGNTIYF.

The V gene is TRBV18, the J gene TRBJ1-1; unclear D gene. The CDR3 length is 13 residues. The germline V gene has CDR1 KGHSH and CDR2 LQKENI. V was clipped by 5 bases and J by 1 base, with 8 bases between them. This CDR3 reads CASSIQKNTEAFF. CDR3 DNA: TGTGCCAGCTCAATACAGAAGAACACTGAAGCTTTCTTT. Based on the CDR3 plus reference TRBV18 and TRBJ1-1, the full variable domain is NAGVMQNPRHLVRRRGQEARLRCSPMKGHSHVYWYRQLPEEGLKFMVYLQKENIIDESGMPKERFSAEFPKEGPSILRIQQVVRGDSAAYFCASSIQKNTEAFFGQGTRLTVV.